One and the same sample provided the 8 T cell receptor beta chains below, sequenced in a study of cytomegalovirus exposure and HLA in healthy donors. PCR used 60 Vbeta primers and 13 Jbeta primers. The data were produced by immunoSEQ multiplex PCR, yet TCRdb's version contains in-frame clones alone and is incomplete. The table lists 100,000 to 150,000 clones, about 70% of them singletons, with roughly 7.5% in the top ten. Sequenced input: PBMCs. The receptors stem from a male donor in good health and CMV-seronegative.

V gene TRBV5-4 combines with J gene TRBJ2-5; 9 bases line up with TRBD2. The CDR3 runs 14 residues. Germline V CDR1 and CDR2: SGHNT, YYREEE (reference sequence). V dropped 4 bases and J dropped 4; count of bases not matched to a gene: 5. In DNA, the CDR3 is TGTGCCAGCAGCCCGGGACTAGCCGGAGAGACCCAGTACTTC. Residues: CASSPGLAGETQYF. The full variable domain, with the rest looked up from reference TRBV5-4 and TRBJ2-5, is ETGVTQSPTHLIKTRGQQVTLRCSSQSGHNTVSWYQQALGQGPQFIFQYYREEENGRGNFPPRFSGLQFPNYSSELNVNALELDDSALYLCASSPGLAGETQYFGPGTRLLVL.

For the CDR3, the DNA is TGTGCCAGCAGCCCAAGCGGACTAGCGGCCCCCCGGGAGACCCAGTACTTC. It codes for CASSPSGLAAPRETQYF. The V and J genes are TRBV7-9 and TRBJ2-5; the match to TRBD2 covers 10 bases. V lost 5 bases to trimming and J lost 5 bases; unmatched junction nucleotides: 14. The V gene's germline CDR1 is SEHNR and CDR2 FQNEAQ (reference sequence). The CDR3 loop spans 17 amino acids.

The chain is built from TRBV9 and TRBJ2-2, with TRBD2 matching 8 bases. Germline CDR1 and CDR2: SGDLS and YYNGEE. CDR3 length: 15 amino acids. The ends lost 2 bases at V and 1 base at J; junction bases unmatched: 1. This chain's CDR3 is CASSVGTRNTGELFF. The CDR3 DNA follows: TGTGCCAGCAGCGTGGGGACTAGGAACACCGGGGAGCTGTTTTTT. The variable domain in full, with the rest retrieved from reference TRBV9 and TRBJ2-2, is DSGVTQTPKHLITATGQRVTLRCSPRSGDLSVYWYQQSLDQGLQFLIQYYNGEERAKGNILERFSAQQFPDLHSELNLSSLELGDSALYFCASSVGTRNTGELFFGEGSRLTVL.

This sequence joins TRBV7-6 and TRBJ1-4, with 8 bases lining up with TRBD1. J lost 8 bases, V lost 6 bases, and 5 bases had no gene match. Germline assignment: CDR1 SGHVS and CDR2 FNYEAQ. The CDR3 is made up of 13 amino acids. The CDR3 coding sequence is TGTGCCAGCAGTGACAGGGGTGAAGAAAAACTGTTTTTT. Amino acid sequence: CASSDRGEEKLFF.

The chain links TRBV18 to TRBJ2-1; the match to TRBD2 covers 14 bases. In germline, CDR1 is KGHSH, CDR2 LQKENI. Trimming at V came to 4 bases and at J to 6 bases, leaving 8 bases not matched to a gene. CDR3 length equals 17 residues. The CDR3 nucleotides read TGTGCCAGCTCACGGTCGGGACTAGCGGGAGTTACCAATGAGCAGTTCTTC. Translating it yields CASSRSGLAGVTNEQFF.

The CDR3 nucleotides are TGTGCCAGCAGCCCCTCGGGACTAGGCACAGATACGCAGTATTTT. Its translation: CASSPSGLGTDTQYF. The rearrangement uses TRBV7-3 and TRBJ2-3; 8 bases match TRBD2. The CDR3 length is 15 residues. V shed 5 bases, J shed 1 base, and the junction held 5 bases outside the gene matches. Germline loops: CDR1 SGHTA, CDR2 FQGTGA.

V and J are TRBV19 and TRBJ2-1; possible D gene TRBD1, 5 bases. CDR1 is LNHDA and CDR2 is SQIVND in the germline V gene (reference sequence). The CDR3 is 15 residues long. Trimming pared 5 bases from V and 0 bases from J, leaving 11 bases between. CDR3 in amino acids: CASSWTDSSYNEQFF. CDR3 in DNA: TGTGCCAGTAGTTGGACCGACAGCTCCTACAATGAGCAGTTCTTC.

The CDR3 is CASSPWGQGNEQFF. CDR3 bases: TGTGCCAGCTCCCCCTGGGGACAGGGCAATGAGCAGTTCTTC. The gene calls are TRBV6-5 and TRBJ2-1, with TRBD1 identical over 9 bases. Trimming at V came to 8 bases and at J to 6 bases, leaving 8 bases not matched to a gene. Germline CDR1 reads MNHEY; CDR2 reads SVGAGI. The CDR3 runs to 14 residues.